The clone carrying this TCR beta chain was seen a few times. Its matching antigen is unknown. The data were obtained in a study of T-cell memory formation after mild COVID-19. For the study at large: TCR clusters were mostly confined to one donor each.

Whole-study results and caveats: Among clones contracting day 15 to 85, CD4/CD8 was balanced, whereas later expanders leaned CD4+. The appearance of some responding clones in pre-infection memory suggested that cross-reactive memory joined.

Researchers used 5'RACE with constant-segment primers to make TCR alpha and TCR beta cDNA libraries that carry sample barcodes and UMIs. TCRdb fed the 5' RACE reads into MiXCR, producing one record per CDR3 protein. The sample yields hundreds of thousands of distinct CDR3 sequences, approximately 18% seen once. The CDR3 has 16 residues. V lost 5 bases to trimming and J lost 2 bases; unmatched junction nucleotides: 8. Germline V gives CDR1 SEHNR, CDR2 FQNEAQ (reference sequence). Sequenced: PBMCs or a T cell subset sorted from them (not recorded which). The rearrangement joins TRBV7-9 to TRBJ2-7; 11 nucleotides line up with TRBD2. This receptor was identified in an adult woman who had mild COVID-19 (a few samples of this study predate the infection). Cell type and time point are not known. The CDR3 loop is CASSPTGTSGTYEQYF. The CDR3 nucleotides read TGTGCCAGCAGCCCGACCGGGACTAGCGGTACCTACGAGCAGTACTTC.